This TCR beta chain was sequenced for a study of T cells in tumors after PD-1 blockade. Looking at the study overall: Excluded were patients with checkpoint blockade, immunosuppressants, or radiotherapy or other anti-cancer therapy within 4 weeks. Treatment was either pembrolizumab 200 mg every 3 weeks or cemiplimab 350 mg every 2 weeks. A subset received ongoing vismodegib 150 mg daily alongside anti-PD-1 therapy.

This clone was detected only a few times. Some clones are missing from TCRdb's copy, which holds only in-frame ones; the method was immunoSEQ multiplex PCR. Of about 20,000 clones in the sample, roughly 78% were seen once. Trimming cost V 2 bases and J 2 bases; bases outside gene matches: 4. This CDR3 is built from 15 residues. CDR1 and CDR2 (germline): MNHNS, SASEGT. The rearrangement links TRBV6-1 to TRBJ1-2; 8 positions match TRBD1. Material: PBMCs, obtained before anti-PD-1 treatment. The TCR sequence derives from a human donor with basal cell carcinoma. CDR3: CASSESTGANYGYTF. CDR3 coding DNA: TGTGCCAGCAGTGAATCGACAGGGGCGAACTATGGCTACACCTTC.